One and the same sample provided the 11 T cell receptor beta chains below, sequenced in a study of identical twins. MiXCR, applied by TCRdb to the 5' RACE reads, yields one record per CDR3 protein. The sample lists approximately 1.8 million distinct CDR3 sequences, less than 40% occurring once. The sample taken for sequencing was cord blood. These receptors all come from a newborn girl in good health.

In its sample, this clonotype was seen many times. The chain is built from TRBV29-1 and TRBJ1-2, with D perhaps matching TRBD1 (6 bases). V was shortened by 8 bases and J by 4 bases, with 11 bases between the two germline ends. Germline V gene data show CDR1 as SQVTM and CDR2 as ANQGSEA. The length of the CDR3 is 11 residues. CDR3: CSYREGYGYTF. As DNA, the CDR3 is TGCAGCTACAGGGAGGGCTATGGCTACACCTTC.

CDR3 coding DNA: TGTGCCAGCAGTTACACCCCGGGACAGACCTATGGCTACACCTTC. This sequence encodes CASSYTPGQTYGYTF. The chain uses TRBV6-5 and TRBJ1-2; TRBD1 aligns across 7 bases. The CDR3 has 15 amino acids. Germline trimming cut 2 bases from V and 4 bases from J; bases unmatched to any gene: 7. Germline V lookup: CDR1 MNHEY, CDR2 SVGAGI.

In its sample, this clonotype was seen many times. The gene calls are TRBV7-8 and TRBJ2-3, with 8 bases matching TRBD1. This CDR3 has 16 residues. Germline CDR1 and CDR2: SGHVS and FQNEAQ. V shed 2 bases and J 0 bases; nucleotides not matched to a gene: 4. The CDR3 protein is CASSLRQGASTDTQYF. CDR3 in DNA: TGTGCCAGCAGCTTAAGGCAGGGGGCTAGCACAGATACGCAGTATTTT.

The J gene is TRBJ2-1, the V gene TRBV28; 8 bases match TRBD1. Per germline, CDR1 MDHEN and CDR2 SYDVKM. The trim removed 3 bases at V and 0 bases at J, leaving 4 bases unmatched. The CDR3 has 16 amino acids. The CDR3 bases are TGTGCCAGCAGTTTCCAGGGGGCCCTCTCCTACAATGAGCAGTTCTTC. This translates into CASSFQGALSYNEQFF.

In this sample, this clonotype turned up a few times. CDR3: CASSLRGANNSPLHF. The CDR3 bases are TGTGCCAGCAGCTTGCGGGGCGCGAATAATTCACCCCTCCACTTT. The chain uses TRBV5-6 and TRBJ1-6; possible D gene TRBD1, 5 bases. The CDR3 is 15 amino acids. The V and J ends lost 1 base and 5 bases respectively, with 10 bases between them. Germline V CDR1 and CDR2: SGHDT, YYEEEE.

V gene TRBV20-1 combines with J gene TRBJ2-7; tentatively, D is TRBD1 (6 bases). V lost 6 bases and J 3 bases, leaving 15 bases between the germline ends. Germline values: CDR1 DFQATT, CDR2 SNEGSKA (reference sequence). The CDR3 runs 13 residues. CDR3 loop: CSAADRPNYEQYF. For the CDR3, the DNA is TGCAGTGCCGCAGACAGGCCAAACTACGAGCAGTACTTC.

V is TRBV2 and J is TRBJ1-5; the match to TRBD1 covers 12 bases. Germline V lookup: CDR1 SNHLY, CDR2 FYNNEI. Trimming at V came to 1 base and at J to 5 bases, leaving 6 bases not matched to a gene. The CDR3 is 17 amino acids. CDR3 DNA: TGTGCCAGCAGTGAAGTGGGGACAGGGGGCCCTCATCAGCCCCAGCATTTT. Residues: CASSEVGTGGPHQPQHF.

This clonotype has only a few counts. The rearrangement uses TRBV19 and TRBJ1-1; 10 bases match TRBD1. The CDR3 contains 15 residues. Germline lookup yields CDR1 LNHDA and CDR2 SQIVND (reference sequence). With V trimmed by 5 bases and J by 5 bases, 8 bases remained unmatched. CDR3 coding DNA: TGTGCCAGTAGTTTGACAGGGGGCATCGGGACTGAAGCTTTCTTT. Translated, it gives CASSLTGGIGTEAFF.

CDR3 nucleotides: TGTGCCAGCAGCGCAGGGACAGATATCTATGGCTACACCTTC. Protein: CASSAGTDIYGYTF. This chain uses TRBV25-1 with TRBJ1-2; 7 bases are a match to TRBD1. The CDR3 has 14 amino acids. Looked up from germline, CDR1 is MGHDK and CDR2 is SYGVNS. The ends lost 6 bases at V and 4 bases at J; junction bases unmatched: 8.

About this clonotype itself: The germline gene is not matched at one end of the junction; a read error may be the cause. The chain employs TRBV5-1 and TRBJ2-7; D remains unclear. The CDR3 loop spans 16 amino acids. Germline lookup yields CDR1 SGHRS and CDR2 YFSETQ. The DNA for the CDR3 is TGCGCCGGCAGCTTTTTACCTACCGGAGCCACCTACGAGCAGTACTTC. Protein: CAGSFLPTGATYEQYF.

This clonotype was counted at least ten times. The rearrangement links TRBV12-3 or TRBV12-4 to TRBJ2-3, with no clear D. CDR3 length: 14 residues. Trimming took off 2 bases at V and 1 base at J, with 7 bases between the two ends. The CDR3 DNA sequence: TGTGCCAGCAGTTTAAACACGCGCACAGATACGCAGTATTTT. Translating it yields CASSLNTRTDTQYF.